Shown below are 26 T cell receptor beta chains from a single sample sequenced in a study of cytomegalovirus exposure and HLA in healthy donors. The PCR was carried out with 60 Vbeta primers and 13 Jbeta primers. TCRdb keeps only in-frame clones here, not all; method: immunoSEQ multiplex PCR. The table includes around 86,000 clones, approximately 79% detected once. Sequencing input: PBMCs. The source is a female donor in good health and CMV-seronegative.

This sequence joins TRBV9 and TRBJ2-7; 8 positions match TRBD2. After removal of 9 bases from V and 3 bases from J, the junction contained 5 bases not matched to a gene. The CDR3 is 12 residues long. From germline, CDR1 is SGDLS and CDR2 YYNGEE. The chain's CDR3 is CATERGSYEQYF. In DNA, the CDR3 is TGTGCCACCGAGCGGGGGAGCTACGAGCAGTACTTC.

The rearrangement joins TRBV5-1 to TRBJ1-4; D is perhaps TRBD1 (5 bases). CDR1 and CDR2 from the germline V gene are SGHRS and YFSETQ. This CDR3 is 14 amino acids long. V shed 2 bases and J shed 5 bases, with 10 bases lying between them. The CDR3 DNA is TGCGCCAGCAGCTTTGGCCAGGGAAATGAAAAACTGTTTTTT. This codes for CASSFGQGNEKLFF. Full variable domain (outside the CDR3, taken from reference TRBV5-1 and TRBJ1-4): KAGVTQTPRYLIKTRGQQVTLSCSPISGHRSVSWYQQTPGQGLQFLFEYFSETQRNKGNFPGRFSGRQFSNSRSEMNVSTLELGDSALYLCASSFGQGNEKLFFGSGTQLSVL.

V is TRBV2 and J is TRBJ1-2, with D maybe TRBD1 (6 bases). CDR1 SNHLY and CDR2 FYNNEI come from the germline V gene. The CDR3 spans 13 residues. Trimming took off 2 bases at V and 8 bases at J, with 12 bases between the two ends. The CDR3 loop reads CASSESRGIGYTF. The CDR3 DNA follows: TGTGCCAGCAGTGAAAGCAGGGGTATAGGCTACACCTTC.

In DNA, the CDR3 is TGTGCCAGCAGCTTGGCCTTGGGCGGGGGCCACTCCTACAATGAGCAGTTCTTC. It translates to CASSLALGGGHSYNEQFF. The chain is built from TRBV5-4 and TRBJ2-1, with D perhaps matching TRBD2 (7 bases). The CDR3 loop spans 18 amino acids. Germline V gives CDR1 SGHNT, CDR2 YYREEE (reference sequence). V lost 0 bases and J 0 bases, leaving 16 bases between the germline ends. Based on the CDR3 plus reference TRBV5-4 and TRBJ2-1, the full variable domain is ETGVTQSPTHLIKTRGQQVTLRCSSQSGHNTVSWYQQALGQGPQFIFQYYREEENGRGNFPPRFSGLQFPNYSSELNVNALELDDSALYLCASSLALGGGHSYNEQFFGPGTRLTVL.

The table lists this clone with a few counts. The chain carries TRBV5-1 and TRBJ1-1; tentative D call: TRBD1 (6 bases). The CDR3 contains 14 residues. Germline assignment: CDR1 SGHRS and CDR2 YFSETQ. The V end lost 3 bases, the J end lost 1 base, and 10 bases lay between the germline ends. The CDR3 region is CASSWGGGNTEAFF. DNA for the CDR3: TGCGCCAGCAGCTGGGGAGGGGGGAACACTGAAGCTTTCTTT.

This clone appeared a single time. The chain joins TRBV9 to TRBJ2-7, with 9 bases aligning to TRBD2. The CDR3 sequence is 15 residues long. CDR1 is SGDLS and CDR2 is YYNGEE in the germline V gene. Losses at the gene ends were 1 base for V and 2 bases for J; bases not matched to a gene: 4. The CDR3 bases are TGTGCCAGCAGCGTAAATAGCGGGGGACCCTACGAGCAGTACTTC. Translating it yields CASSVNSGGPYEQYF.

The chain recombines TRBV27 with TRBJ2-1, with D possibly TRBD2 on 6 matching bases. This CDR3 is built from 16 residues. From germline, CDR1 is MNHEY and CDR2 SMNVEV (reference sequence). The germline V and J ends were trimmed by 5 bases and 5 bases, with 19 bases remaining between them. The DNA for the CDR3 is TGTGCCAGCAGTCGCCTACTAGCCCAAGAAAACAATGAGCAGTTCTTC. This codes for CASSRLLAQENNEQFF.

This clone was seen only once. V gene TRBV23-1 combines with J gene TRBJ1-5, with a weak D call TRBD1 (5 bases). TRBV23-1 is an ORF, and what it does is uncertain. The length of the CDR3 is 14 residues. V lost 4 bases and J 1 base, leaving 8 bases between the germline ends. Here the CDR3 reads CASSPRQSNQPQHF. CDR3 nucleotide sequence: TGCGCCAGCAGTCCCCGACAGAGCAATCAGCCCCAGCATTTT.

The rearrangement uses TRBV13 and TRBJ1-5, with D possibly TRBD1 on 5 matching bases. Germline V gene lookup returns CDR1 PRHDT and CDR2 FYEKMQ (reference sequence). V lost 5 bases and J lost 9, with 11 bases in between. The CDR3 consists of 12 residues. The CDR3 DNA follows: TGTGCCAGCAGCCCCCTCGGGGGGCCCCAGCATTTT. This gives the protein CASSPLGGPQHF.

The chain joins TRBV19 to TRBJ1-5; 7 bases match TRBD1. This CDR3 region has 13 residues. After removal of 7 bases from V and 4 bases from J, the junction contained 4 bases not matched to a gene. CDR1 is LNHDA and CDR2 is SQIVND in the germline V gene (reference sequence). In DNA form, the CDR3 reads TGTGCCAGTAACAGGGGCGGGAATCAGCCCCAGCATTTT. Its translation: CASNRGGNQPQHF. The whole variable domain, remainder taken from reference TRBV19 and TRBJ1-5, is DGGITQSPKYLFRKEGQNVTLSCEQNLNHDAMYWYRQDPGQGLRLIYYSQIVNDFQKGDIAEGYSVSREKKESFPLTVTSAQKNPTAFYLCASNRGGNQPQHFGDGTRLSIL.

The genes are TRBV19 and TRBJ2-1; 11 bases fit TRBD2. Germline V gene data show CDR1 as LNHDA and CDR2 as SQIVND (reference sequence). There are 15 residues in the CDR3. The V gene end was trimmed by 3 bases and the J gene end by 4 bases; junction bases not matched to a gene: 2. DNA of the CDR3: TGTGCCAGTAGTATGACTAGCGGGGAGTACAATGAGCAGTTCTTC. It encodes CASSMTSGEYNEQFF.

This clone occurred a few times. Here the CDR3 DNA reads TGTGCCAGCAGCCAAGATAACCGAGGTGAAGCTTTCTTT. Translated, it gives CASSQDNRGEAFF. The V call is TRBV4-2, the J call TRBJ1-1; D call uncertain. The length of the CDR3 is 13 residues. The germline V gene has CDR1 LGHNA and CDR2 YNFKEQ. V dropped 0 bases and J dropped 7 bases, with 9 bases sitting between them.

This chain joins TRBV6-5 and TRBJ1-3; TRBD1 might be the D (5 bases). Trimming pared 5 bases from V and 1 base from J, leaving 9 bases between. Germline CDR1 and CDR2: MNHEY and SVGAGI. This CDR3 contains 14 residues. As DNA, the CDR3 is TGTGCCAGCAGTCGACAGAGGTCTGGAAACACCATATATTTT. Amino acid sequence: CASSRQRSGNTIYF.

The chain couples TRBV2 to TRBJ2-3, with 10 bases lining up with TRBD2. V lost 9 bases and J lost 5; bases outside the gene matches: 17. Germline CDR1 is SNHLY and CDR2 is FYNNEI. CDR3 size: 17 residues. The CDR3 sequence is CARSNLGLAGVKDTQYF. Here the CDR3 DNA reads TGTGCCAGGAGTAACCTGGGGCTAGCGGGAGTAAAAGATACGCAGTATTTT.

The gene calls are TRBV18 and TRBJ2-3; the D gene is possibly TRBD2 (6 bases). The CDR3 runs to 14 residues. V was clipped by 3 bases and J by 2 bases, with 9 bases between them. Germline CDR1 is KGHSH and CDR2 is LQKENI. The CDR3 reads CASSPGGPTDTQYF. The CDR3 DNA sequence: TGTGCCAGCTCACCGGGGGGTCCCACAGATACGCAGTATTTT. Filled out from reference TRBV18 and TRBJ2-3, the complete variable domain reads NAGVMQNPRHLVRRRGQEARLRCSPMKGHSHVYWYRQLPEEGLKFMVYLQKENIIDESGMPKERFSAEFPKEGPSILRIQQVVRGDSAAYFCASSPGGPTDTQYFGPGTRLTVL.

The chain recombines TRBV5-1 with TRBJ1-1; the D is unclear. Per the germline V gene, CDR1 is SGHRS and CDR2 is YFSETQ. Trimming stripped 4 bases from V and 1 base from J, with 8 bases between. The CDR3 spans 13 residues. The CDR3 is CASSPGANTEAFF. In DNA form, the CDR3 reads TGCGCCAGCAGCCCGGGAGCGAACACTGAAGCTTTCTTT.

The chain uses TRBV18 and TRBJ1-6, with D possibly matching TRBD1 (6 bases). The CDR3 covers 15 residues. CDR1 and CDR2 (germline): KGHSH, LQKENI. With 3 bases removed from V and 7 bases from J, the gap between germline ends came to 13 bases. The CDR3, as DNA: TGTGCCAGCTCACCGTCTACAGGGCGCAATTCACCCCTCCACTTT. This gives the protein CASSPSTGRNSPLHF.

The V call is TRBV7-6, the J call TRBJ2-3, with D possibly being TRBD2 (5 bases). Germline lookup yields CDR1 SGHVS and CDR2 FNYEAQ. This CDR3 region has 14 residues. Trimming took off 8 bases at V and 2 bases at J, with 14 bases between the two ends. CDR3 in DNA: TGTGCCAGCCTCCCCCTGACTACCACAGATACGCAGTATTTT. It encodes CASLPLTTTDTQYF. Looking up the rest from reference TRBV7-6 and TRBJ2-3 gives the full variable domain: GAGVSQSPRYKVTKRGQDVALRCDPISGHVSLYWYRQALGQGPEFLTYFNYEAQQDKSGLPNDRFSAERPEGSISTLTIQRTEQRDSAMYRCASLPLTTTDTQYFGPGTRLTVL.

This chain links TRBV19 with TRBJ2-2; D perhaps matches TRBD2 (5 bases). Trimming left V 3 bases short and J 10 bases short, with 12 bases between. Per the germline V gene, CDR1 is LNHDA and CDR2 is SQIVND (reference sequence). CDR3 size: 13 residues. The CDR3 region is CASSILRRVELFF. Here the CDR3 DNA reads TGTGCCAGTAGTATTCTTCGGCGGGTGGAGCTGTTTTTT.

This clone was recorded once. This chain links TRBV19 with TRBJ2-3; D might be TRBD2 (6 bases). CDR1 and CDR2 (germline): LNHDA, SQIVND (reference sequence). CDR3 size: 15 residues. The ends were cut back, 3 bases at V and 3 bases at J, with 13 bases in the middle. CDR3 nucleotide sequence: TGTGCCAGTAGTATCCCGCGGGGTCAAACAGATACGCAGTATTTT. Amino acid sequence: CASSIPRGQTDTQYF.

This clone showed up just a few times. The chain is built from TRBV7-9 and TRBJ1-1; no clear D. Germline V gene data show CDR1 as SEHNR and CDR2 as FQNEAQ (reference sequence). This CDR3 spans 14 amino acids. The V end was cut by 1 base, the J end by 1 base, with 7 bases between. In DNA form, the CDR3 reads TGTGCCAGCAGCTTAGTGCGGCAGAACACTGAAGCTTTCTTT. It encodes CASSLVRQNTEAFF.

J is TRBJ2-3 and V is TRBV9; 8 bases are a match to TRBD2. The V segment lost 0 bases and the J segment 2 bases; nucleotides outside the gene matches: 5. Germline lookup yields CDR1 SGDLS and CDR2 YYNGEE. The length of the CDR3 is 16 residues. Here the CDR3 reads CASSVGLASTTDTQYF. CDR3 nucleotides: TGTGCCAGCAGCGTAGGACTAGCGTCTACCACAGATACGCAGTATTTT. Full variable domain (rest looked up from reference TRBV9 and TRBJ2-3): DSGVTQTPKHLITATGQRVTLRCSPRSGDLSVYWYQQSLDQGLQFLIQYYNGEERAKGNILERFSAQQFPDLHSELNLSSLELGDSALYFCASSVGLASTTDTQYFGPGTRLTVL.

The chain joins TRBV19 to TRBJ1-2; 9 bases agree with TRBD1. The V segment lost 5 bases and the J segment 8 bases; nucleotides outside the gene matches: 6. Germline CDR1 reads LNHDA; CDR2 reads SQIVND (reference sequence). This CDR3 comprises 13 residues. In nucleotides, the CDR3 is TGTGCCAGTAGTCTACAGGGGGCGGAGGGCTACACCTTC. Translating gives CASSLQGAEGYTF.

The rearrangement joins TRBV25-1 to TRBJ2-3, with unresolved D. The CDR3 is 13 amino acids. The germline gives CDR1 MGHDK, CDR2 SYGVNS. V lost 6 bases and J lost 3, with 10 bases in between. The CDR3 is CASRAAQTDTQYF. CDR3 DNA sequence: TGTGCCAGCAGGGCCGCACAAACAGATACGCAGTATTTT.

V and J are TRBV27 and TRBJ2-7; the D gene is possibly TRBD2 (5 bases). V was pared by 0 bases and J by 1 base, with 7 bases between. CDR1 is MNHEY, CDR2 SMNVEV, per germline (reference sequence). CDR3 length equals 14 residues. The CDR3 coding sequence is TGTGCCAGCAGTTTATCGAGCGGTTCCTACGAGCAGTACTTC. It translates to CASSLSSGSYEQYF.

This clone occurred a few times. This chain connects TRBV5-1 to TRBJ1-2; 7 bases align to TRBD1. V trimming: 4 bases; J trimming: 4 bases; junction bases outside the gene matches: 7. The CDR3 sequence is 14 residues long. Germline V gene lookup returns CDR1 SGHRS and CDR2 YFSETQ. CDR3 amino acids: CASSPARDSYGYTF. The CDR3 DNA sequence: TGCGCCAGCAGCCCAGCTCGGGACAGCTATGGCTACACCTTC.